The 23 T cell receptor beta chains listed next were all sequenced from one sample in a study of long-term antiretroviral therapy in people with HIV (dated by TCRdb to between 2020 and 2023). The immunoSEQ hsTCRB v3.0 assay was used at survey level resolution to sequence the TRB variable region. The clones in this table, taken by TCRdb from immuneACCESS, are in-frame only. Not every clone is retained; where verified, under half of the shortfall comes from an unresolved V gene, and the cause of the rest is unknown. A total of approximately 27,000 clones appear in this sample, approximately 90% of them only once. Around 4.2% of the sample rests with the top ten. Source: unsorted PBMCs, taken 3.1 years after starting antiretroviral therapy. These receptors were collected from a man aged 18 to 35 with HIV.

This chain connects TRBV7-2 to TRBJ1-1; D gene uncertain. Looked up from germline, CDR1 is SGHTA and CDR2 is FQGNSA. The CDR3 length is 15 residues. V gave up 1 base and J gave up 0 bases, with 9 bases separating them. The CDR3 region has the DNA TGTGCCAGCAGCTTAGTGGTCGGATTGAACACTGAAGCTTTCTTT. Translated, it gives CASSLVVGLNTEAFF.

The chain combines TRBV29-1 with TRBJ1-4; a weak D match, TRBD1 (5 bases). Trimming left V 6 bases short and J 0 bases short, with 17 bases between. This CDR3 is built from 16 residues. Germline V gene sequence: CDR1 SQVTM, CDR2 ANQGSEA. The CDR3 nucleotides are TGCAGCGTCGGGGGGGGTGACCCTACAACTAATGAAAAACTGTTTTTT. Translating it yields CSVGGGDPTTNEKLFF.

J is TRBJ1-5 and V is TRBV6-6; D gene unclear. Germline values: CDR1 MNHNY, CDR2 SVGAGI (reference sequence). Trimming removed 7 bases from V and 7 bases from J, with 14 bases in between. The CDR3 is 13 amino acids. The DNA for the CDR3 is TGTGCCAGCACTGCCGGGGTAAGGCAGCCCCAGCATTTT. As protein: CASTAGVRQPQHF.

The J gene is TRBJ1-1, the V gene TRBV19; D remains unclear. The length of the CDR3 is 11 residues. CDR1 and CDR2 (germline): LNHDA, SQIVND (reference sequence). The V end lost 3 bases, the J end lost 4 bases, and 3 bases lay between the germline ends. The CDR3 sequence: CASSMGTEAFF. Here the CDR3 DNA reads TGTGCCAGTAGTATGGGCACTGAAGCTTTCTTT. The full variable domain, with the rest looked up from reference TRBV19 and TRBJ1-1, is DGGITQSPKYLFRKEGQNVTLSCEQNLNHDAMYWYRQDPGQGLRLIYYSQIVNDFQKGDIAEGYSVSREKKESFPLTVTSAQKNPTAFYLCASSMGTEAFFGQGTRLTVV.

V gene TRBV4-3 combines with J gene TRBJ2-5; 9 nucleotides agree with TRBD2. The CDR3 has 15 amino acids. CDR1 and CDR2 (germline): LGHNA, YSLEER. J gave up 4 bases and V 0 bases, and 3 bases lay outside the gene matches. CDR3 amino acids: CASSQEGSGRETQYF. The DNA for the CDR3 is TGCGCCAGCAGCCAAGAGGGTAGCGGGAGAGAGACCCAGTACTTC.

The V call is TRBV4-2, the J call TRBJ2-1; D is undetermined. Germline CDR1 and CDR2: LGHNA and YNFKEQ. This CDR3 has 12 residues. V was clipped by 1 base and J by 15 bases, with 13 bases between them. CDR3 sequence reads: CASSQGISQAFF. DNA for the CDR3: TGTGCCAGCAGCCAAGGGATCAGTCAAGCGTTCTTC.

This chain joins TRBV25-1 and TRBJ1-2; possible D gene TRBD1, 6 bases. CDR1 and CDR2 (germline): MGHDK, SYGVNS. The CDR3 contains 13 residues. V was cut by 6 bases and J by 4 bases, with 12 bases left in between. CDR3 nucleotides: TGTGCCAGCAGGGACAGCCTCCCCTATGGCTACACCTTC. Its protein is CASRDSLPYGYTF.

This chain joins TRBV2 and TRBJ2-3; the match to TRBD2 covers 7 bases. Trimming removed 6 bases from V and 4 bases from J; junction bases left unmatched: 4. This CDR3 spans 13 amino acids. CDR1 is SNHLY, CDR2 FYNNEI, per germline. DNA for the CDR3: TGTGCCAGCAGGGGAACTAGCGCAGATACGCAGTATTTT. Translating it yields CASRGTSADTQYF.

This clone has a handful of counts. CDR3 sequence (DNA): TGTGCCAGAAGCGGCCACGAGCAGTACTTC. This translates into CARSGHEQYF. This chain uses TRBV7-5 with TRBJ2-7; the table's D gene call, TRBD1, was not cross checked with the DNA. TRBV7-5 is labeled a pseudogene. The CDR3 runs to 10 residues.

In its sample, this clone was seen once. The genes are TRBV5-1 and TRBJ1-5; tentatively, D is TRBD1 (6 bases). This CDR3 is 17 amino acids long. V was clipped by 4 bases and J by 1 base, with 18 bases between them. Per germline, CDR1 SGHRS and CDR2 YFSETQ. The CDR3 loop is CASSPMGATGSNQPQHF. The CDR3 nucleotides are TGCGCCAGCAGCCCCATGGGGGCCACAGGAAGCAATCAGCCCCAGCATTTT.

The chain couples TRBV5-1 to TRBJ2-3; TRBD1 or TRBD2 may be the D gene (5 bases each). This CDR3 has 16 residues. V lost 3 bases and J lost 3, with 17 bases in between. CDR1 is SGHRS, CDR2 YFSETQ, per germline. As DNA, the CDR3 is TGCGCCAGCAGCTCCGTGGATGGGGGAAGAACAGATACGCAGTATTTT. Its translation is CASSSVDGGRTDTQYF.

The chain employs TRBV28 and TRBJ2-1; D might be TRBD1 or TRBD2, each matching 6 bases. From germline, CDR1 is MDHEN and CDR2 SYDVKM. The CDR3 length is 14 residues. V dropped 10 bases and J dropped 0 bases, with 13 bases sitting between them. As DNA, the CDR3 is TGTGCCACCCTAGGGGGGAGCTCCTACAATGAGCAGTTCTTC. Amino acid sequence: CATLGGSSYNEQFF.

This clone was counted between two and nine times. The chain recombines TRBV19 with TRBJ1-6; 10 nucleotides align to TRBD1. The CDR3 spans 16 residues. Germline V gene sequence: CDR1 LNHDA, CDR2 SQIVND (reference sequence). The V and J ends lost 6 bases and 7 bases, in that order; junction bases with no gene match: 9. The CDR3 bases are TGTGCCAGTAGCGGGAGGCCGGGACAGGGGAATTCACCCCTCCACTTT. This encodes CASSGRPGQGNSPLHF.

The chain carries TRBV19 and TRBJ2-1; 10 positions match TRBD2. This CDR3 is built from 15 residues. V trimming: 6 bases; J trimming: 3 bases; junction bases outside the gene matches: 5. Germline assignment: CDR1 LNHDA and CDR2 SQIVND (reference sequence). The CDR3 is CASRAGLANYNEQFF. For the CDR3, the DNA is TGTGCCAGTAGAGCGGGACTAGCGAACTACAATGAGCAGTTCTTC.

The V and J genes are TRBV19 and TRBJ2-5; the match to TRBD1 covers 8 bases. CDR3 size: 14 residues. J was trimmed by 4 bases and V by 6 bases; bases with no gene match: 7. Germline loops: CDR1 LNHDA, CDR2 SQIVND (reference sequence). This chain's CDR3 is CASSSTGAGETQYF. The CDR3 DNA follows: TGTGCCAGTAGCTCGACAGGGGCTGGAGAGACCCAGTACTTC.

The chain joins TRBV18 to TRBJ2-7; D is uncertain. The CDR3 consists of 14 residues. Deletions cut 3 bases from V and 3 bases from J, with 12 bases between. The germline CDR1 and CDR2 sequences are KGHSH and LQKENI. CDR3 loop: CASSPDKTHYEQYF. In DNA, the CDR3 is TGTGCCAGCTCACCTGACAAAACACACTACGAGCAGTACTTC. The entire variable domain, with the rest obtained from reference TRBV18 and TRBJ2-7, is as follows: NAGVMQNPRHLVRRRGQEARLRCSPMKGHSHVYWYRQLPEEGLKFMVYLQKENIIDESGMPKERFSAEFPKEGPSILRIQQVVRGDSAAYFCASSPDKTHYEQYFGPGTRLTVT.

This sequence joins TRBV6-5 and TRBJ2-3; no definite D call. Germline V CDR1 and CDR2: MNHEY, SVGAGI. Between the trimmed V and J ends, which lost 8 bases and 2 bases, there was a span of 5 bases. CDR3 length: 11 residues. DNA of the CDR3: TGTGCCAGCTCGGCCACAGATACGCAGTATTTT. Amino acid sequence: CASSATDTQYF.

The rearrangement links TRBV5-8 to TRBJ2-7, with no clear D. With 4 bases removed from V and 0 bases from J, the gap between germline ends came to 14 bases. The CDR3 consists of 15 residues. Germline-derived CDR1 and CDR2 are SGHTS and YDEGEE. The CDR3 nucleotides read TGTGCCAGCAGCAATTTGGCTCGTATCTCCTACGAGCAGTACTTC. Residues: CASSNLARISYEQYF.

A single count supports this clone. V and J are TRBV7-9 and TRBJ1-1; TRBD1 is a possible D gene (6 bases). V was clipped by 0 bases and J by 8 bases, with 10 bases between them. CDR1 and CDR2 (germline): SEHNR, FQNEAQ (reference sequence). The CDR3 loop spans 13 amino acids. CDR3 nucleotides: TGTGCCAGCAGCTTAGCTCCCGGGACAGAAGCTTTCTTT. Translated, it gives CASSLAPGTEAFF. Full variable domain (rest looked up from reference TRBV7-9 and TRBJ1-1): DTGVSQNPRHKITKRGQNVTFRCDPISEHNRLYWYRQTLGQGPEFLTYFQNEAQLEKSRLLSDRFSAERPKGSFSTLEIQRTEQGDSAMYLCASSLAPGTEAFFGQGTRLTVV.

The gene calls are TRBV10-3 and TRBJ2-3; unclear D gene. The CDR3 spans 12 residues. V was cut by 0 bases and J by 6 bases, with 4 bases left in between. Germline CDR1 reads ENHRY; CDR2 reads SYGVKD. CDR3 bases: TGTGCCATCAGTGAGTCTGGGGATACGCAGTATTTT. This encodes CAISESGDTQYF.

The chain recombines TRBV6-6 with TRBJ1-2; 9 nucleotides match TRBD1. Germline values: CDR1 MNHNY, CDR2 SVGAGI (reference sequence). The CDR3 consists of 13 residues. With V trimmed by 5 bases and J by 7 bases, 5 bases remained unmatched. Here the CDR3 reads CASSPRTGAGYTF. The CDR3 nucleotides read TGTGCCAGCAGTCCACGGACAGGGGCTGGCTACACCTTC.

The J gene is TRBJ2-7, the V gene TRBV7-2, with D perhaps TRBD1 or TRBD2 (6 bases each). CDR3 size: 12 residues. The V and J ends lost 8 bases and 5 bases respectively, with 13 bases between them. Germline values: CDR1 SGHTA, CDR2 FQGNSA. The CDR3 nucleotides read TGTGCCAGCGCAATAGGGGGGAACGAGCAGTACTTC. This gives the protein CASAIGGNEQYF.

The rearrangement joins TRBV6-5 to TRBJ2-4; possible D gene TRBD1, 6 bases. The germline gives CDR1 MNHEY, CDR2 SVGAGI. V was clipped by 6 bases and J by 6 bases, with 15 bases between them. CDR3 length: 14 residues. The CDR3 loop reads CASRQGIGRNIQYF. CDR3 in DNA: TGTGCCAGCAGACAGGGAATTGGGAGAAACATTCAGTACTTC.